The 17 T cell receptor beta chains listed next were all sequenced from one sample in a study of cytomegalovirus exposure and HLA in healthy donors (dated 2017 in TCRdb). The library was obtained by the immunoSEQ multiplex PCR assay. TCRdb retrieved this table from immuneACCESS and kept in-frame rearrangements only. Not all clones are present; in checked studies, unresolved V genes account for under half, and no reason is known for the remainder. The sample yields approximately 240,000 clones; about nine tenths were counted once. The top ten constitute around 1% of the sample. Source material: PBMCs. The receptors come from a woman under 30 in good health and CMV-seronegative.

This chain uses TRBV7-9 with TRBJ1-2; perhaps TRBD1 as D (5 bases). The CDR3 is made up of 16 amino acids. Germline CDR1 is SEHNR and CDR2 is FQNEAQ (reference sequence). Trimming cost V 2 bases and J 0 bases, with 13 bases left between them. CDR3 sequence reads: CASSLNSGIPNYGYTF. The DNA of the CDR3 is TGTGCCAGCAGCTTAAACTCAGGGATCCCTAACTATGGCTACACCTTC.

The rearrangement joins TRBV7-9 to TRBJ1-1; D uncertain. The ends were cut back, 3 bases at V and 11 bases at J, with 10 bases in the middle. This CDR3 has 11 amino acids. Germline V CDR1 and CDR2: SEHNR, FQNEAQ (reference sequence). CDR3 bases: TGTGCCAGCAGCTTTGATAATAGCGCTTTCTTT. Its protein is CASSFDNSAFF.

The rearrangement uses TRBV28 and TRBJ2-5; TRBD2 aligns across 7 bases. V shed 6 bases, J shed 5 bases, and the junction held 12 bases outside the gene matches. The CDR3 spans 15 residues. Germline loops: CDR1 MDHEN, CDR2 SYDVKM. The CDR3 region has the DNA TGTGCCAGCAGGCCGGGAGCCCCCGGGGGGGAGACCCAGTACTTC. As protein: CASRPGAPGGETQYF.

The gene calls are TRBV27 and TRBJ2-3, with D tentatively TRBD2 (6 bases). In germline, CDR1 is MNHEY, CDR2 SMNVEV (reference sequence). The CDR3 has 17 amino acids. Trimming stripped 6 bases from V and 2 bases from J, with 21 bases between. CDR3 sequence: CASSPTPSSAFTDTQYF. The CDR3 bases are TGTGCCAGCAGCCCGACTCCATCTAGCGCCTTCACAGATACGCAGTATTTT.

The genes are TRBV6-1 and TRBJ2-5; 11 positions agree with TRBD2. Germline loops: CDR1 MNHNS, CDR2 SASEGT. With 2 bases clipped from V and 4 bases from J, the junction kept 12 bases outside the gene matches. The CDR3 has 18 residues. CDR3 DNA sequence: TGTGCCAGCAGTGAACGGACCTTTAGCGGGAGGGGGGGAGAGACCCAGTACTTC. It specifies CASSERTFSGRGGETQYF.

This clone has only one observation. The genes are TRBV5-4 and TRBJ2-5; 9 positions agree with TRBD2. Germline-derived CDR1 and CDR2 are SGHNT and YYREEE (reference sequence). V dropped 0 bases and J dropped 0; count of bases not matched to a gene: 9. This CDR3 is built from 18 residues. The CDR3 DNA sequence: TGTGCCAGCAGCTTGGGCGGGAGGGCCTGGGTTTACCAAGAGACCCAGTACTTC. Translated: CASSLGGRAWVYQETQYF.

The CDR3 is CASSLGQEPYEQYF. The CDR3 DNA follows: TGCGCCAGCAGCTTAGGACAGGAGCCCTACGAGCAGTACTTC. The genes are TRBV5-1 and TRBJ2-7; 7 nucleotides agree with TRBD1. J lost 2 bases, V lost 2 bases, and 4 bases had no gene match. This CDR3 region has 14 residues. CDR1 and CDR2 from the germline V gene are SGHRS and YFSETQ. The entire variable domain, with the rest obtained from reference TRBV5-1 and TRBJ2-7, is as follows: KAGVTQTPRYLIKTRGQQVTLSCSPISGHRSVSWYQQTPGQGLQFLFEYFSETQRNKGNFPGRFSGRQFSNSRSEMNVSTLELGDSALYLCASSLGQEPYEQYFGPGTRLTVT.

The rearrangement uses TRBV2 and TRBJ1-1; a weak D match, TRBD1 (5 bases). Trimming shortened V by 1 base and J by 2 bases, and 8 bases separated the two germline ends. Germline V gene lookup returns CDR1 SNHLY and CDR2 FYNNEI. CDR3 length equals 14 residues. CDR3 loop: CASSEGRVNTEAFF. Here the CDR3 DNA reads TGTGCCAGCAGTGAAGGCAGGGTCAACACTGAAGCTTTCTTT.

Only one count was recorded for this clone. V is TRBV6-1 and J is TRBJ2-7, with 10 bases identical to TRBD2. Per the germline V gene, CDR1 is MNHNS and CDR2 is SASEGT. This CDR3 is built from 15 residues. J lost 3 bases, V lost 6 bases, and 8 bases had no gene match. The CDR3 loop is CASSPGLAESYEQYF. DNA of the CDR3: TGTGCCAGCAGCCCCGGACTAGCGGAGAGCTACGAGCAGTACTTC.

The chain couples TRBV29-1 to TRBJ1-2; the D gene is possibly TRBD1 (6 bases). Germline CDR1 is SQVTM and CDR2 is ANQGSEA. Between the trimmed V and J ends, which lost 4 bases and 5 bases, there was a span of 8 bases. The CDR3 has 11 amino acids. The CDR3 is CSVGQGYGYTF. CDR3 DNA sequence: TGCAGCGTTGGGCAGGGGTATGGCTACACCTTC. Complete variable domain (other parts from reference TRBV29-1 and TRBJ1-2): SAVISQKPSRDICQRGTSLTIQCQVDSQVTMMFWYRQQPGQSLTLIATANQGSEATYESGFVIDKFPISRPNLTFSTLTVSNMSPEDSSIYLCSVGQGYGYTFGSGTRLTVV.

Notes on this clone: This sample also contains other DNA sequences that code for the same CDR3. The rearrangement uses TRBV5-1 and TRBJ2-2, with a tentative D call TRBD2 (5 bases). The germline gives CDR1 SGHRS, CDR2 YFSETQ. The CDR3 consists of 16 residues. V was trimmed by 0 bases and J by 1 base, leaving 10 bases between them. The CDR3 sequence is CASSLGAGRNTGELFF. CDR3 DNA sequence: TGCGCCAGCAGCTTGGGGGCGGGCCGGAACACCGGGGAGCTGTTTTTT.

V and J are TRBV28 and TRBJ1-1; D gene unclear. Germline V CDR1 and CDR2: MDHEN, SYDVKM. The CDR3 loop spans 14 amino acids. V dropped 5 bases and J dropped 4 bases, with 14 bases sitting between them. CDR3 nucleotides: TGTGCCAGCAGTCCCCCTCGACATGTCACTGAAGCTTTCTTT. Translation gives CASSPPRHVTEAFF.

The gene calls are TRBV29-1 and TRBJ2-5; the match to TRBD2 covers 9 bases. This CDR3 contains 16 residues. With 6 bases clipped from V and 2 bases from J, the junction kept 13 bases outside the gene matches. Germline V gives CDR1 SQVTM, CDR2 ANQGSEA. In nucleotides, the CDR3 is TGCAGCGTCAACCCGGCGGGGGGGTTCGGGCAAGAGACCCAGTACTTC. Its protein product is CSVNPAGGFGQETQYF.

This clone has only one observation. This sequence joins TRBV5-1 and TRBJ1-1, with D unclear. The germline V gene encodes CDR1 SGHRS and CDR2 YFSETQ. The germline V and J ends were trimmed by 3 bases and 1 base, with 13 bases remaining between them. The CDR3 extends over 15 amino acids. The CDR3 here is CASSYTWRGNTEAFF. The CDR3 nucleotides are TGCGCCAGCAGCTACACCTGGCGGGGGAACACTGAAGCTTTCTTT.

The chain has TRBV5-4 and TRBJ2-7, with a tentative D call TRBD2 (6 bases). Trimming shortened V by 4 bases and J by 4 bases, and 27 bases separated the two germline ends. This CDR3 has 18 amino acids. In germline, CDR1 is SGHNT, CDR2 YYREEE (reference sequence). CDR3: CASSQPGDHAGPLYEQYF. The CDR3 coding sequence is TGTGCCAGCAGCCAACCGGGAGACCACGCCGGTCCCCTTTACGAGCAGTACTTC.

This clone has just a few counts. V gene TRBV30 combines with J gene TRBJ1-2; TRBD1 aligns across 7 bases. The germline V gene has CDR1 GTSNPN and CDR2 SVGIG (reference sequence). The CDR3 spans 15 residues. V lost 0 bases to trimming and J lost 2 bases; unmatched junction nucleotides: 6. The CDR3 sequence: CAWSVGGTANYGYTF. CDR3 DNA: TGTGCCTGGAGTGTAGGCGGGACAGCAAACTATGGCTACACCTTC.

The chain recombines TRBV23-1 with TRBJ1-5, with D possibly TRBD1 on 6 matching bases. TRBV23-1 is designated an ORF whose function remains uncertain. Trimming removed 2 bases at V and 2 bases at J, with 16 bases between. The CDR3 is made up of 17 amino acids. CDR3 bases: TGCGCCAGCAGTCAACCCGACAGGCCTTTGGGCAATCAGCCCCAGCATTTT. This codes for CASSQPDRPLGNQPQHF.